This TCR beta chain was observed in a study of T-cell memory formation after mild COVID-19 (dated by TCRdb to 2020 to 2022). Describing the broader study: Most TCR sequence clusters were specific to one of the two donors. In two donors, T-cell clones that expanded and contracted after mild COVID-19 were followed by sequencing TCRalpha and TCRbeta repertoires longitudinally. Two young, previously healthy adult volunteers, one female and one male, were included in the cohort. General findings and caveats noted by the study authors: Contracting CD4+ clones turned up mainly in the CM and EM memory subsets, whereas EMRA was where CD8+ clones were enriched. The study included only a couple of mild cases, and larger cohorts that include severe cases with pre-infection samples were judged to be necessary. Whether the second-wave clones peaking on day 37 were SARS-CoV-2 specific was not confirmed. The detection of some responding clones in pre-infection memory suggests that pre-existing cross-reactive memory T cells joined the SARS-CoV-2 response. Clones contracting from day 15 to 85 had balanced CD4/CD8 phenotypes, while a second wave expanding from day 15 to 37 was biased towards CD4+.

Ficoll-Paque density gradient centrifugation was used to isolate PBMCs. Reads for this sample came from an Illumina NovaSeq 6000. Using 5'RACE with constant-segment primers, TCRalpha and TCRbeta cDNA libraries were constructed, with sample barcodes and unique molecular identifiers added in the process. RNA was extracted from every sample with Trizol reagent. Amplification of the libraries took two PCR steps, and the second step added a second sample barcode plus Illumina TruSeq adapters. The libraries were sequenced on an Illumina NovaSeq using 2 x 150 bp paired-end reads. On the authors' methods: With migec v1.2.7, reads were demultiplexed and then collapsed into UMI-guided consensus sequences. Using mixcr v2.1.11, UMI consensuses were aligned to TRA and TRB V and J templates and then assembled into clonotypes. A clonotype was counted as expanded or contracted only if both edgeR and NoisET called the change significant, with noise models trained on biological replicates. edgeR calls used a false discovery rate-adjusted p below 0.01 and a log2 fold-change threshold of 1. PCA with hierarchical clustering of max-normalized trajectories of the 1000 most abundant clonotypes was used as exploratory dynamics analysis. Each responding clone was given a CD4 or CD8 phenotype based on the CD4+ and CD8+ repertoires, which had been sequenced separately. TCRdb's own reprocessing of the public reads used fastp at Q25 and MiXCR and kept productive beta chains. Identical CDR3 protein sequences are pooled into one entry, listed with their most common genes and DNA. The V and J calls were determined by TCRdb, not by the authors. The sample yields a few hundred thousand distinct CDR3 sequences; around 15% were counted once. The ten largest clones represent 21% of the sample.

This clonotype has just a few counts. It lacks a known antigen. Per-nucleotide qualities are absent, and no much larger clonotype sits a single base away. At the junction V is shortened by 4 bases and J by 2 bases; bases outside the gene matches: 5. Reading from cysteine to phenylalanine, the CDR3 counts 14 amino acids. Left in the record is the CDR3 DNA by itself, 42 bases read in frame from the first base. CDR1 and CDR2 are read off the germline V gene as SGHRS and YFSETQ. The receptor comes from a man between 18 and 35 years old who had mild COVID-19 (a few samples of this study predate the infection). The sample titles of this study are shuffled in the database, so cell type and time point are left out; the donor was told from shared clones. The sample taken for sequencing was PBMCs or a T cell subset sorted from them (not recorded which). The receptor chain draws on TRBV5-1 and TRBJ1-1; TRBD1 fits 7 bases in the junction. CDR3 protein: CASSAGTANTEAFF. The nucleotide sequence reads as follows: TGCGCCAGCAGCGCAGGGACAGCCAACACTGAAGCTTTCTTT.